This record looks at one T cell receptor (beta chain) sequence and its context. The data originate from a study of T-cell reconstitution after alpha-beta-depleted transplantation in children. Unique molecular identifiers were used to barcode this TCRbeta library. TCRdb called the PCR reads again in MiXCR, with one record for every CDR3 protein. The table lists some 530,000 distinct CDR3 sequences, approximately 12% of them singletons. The V end lost 4 bases, the J end lost 5 bases, and 10 bases lay between the germline ends. CDR1 is KGHDR, CDR2 SFDVKD, per germline. This CDR3 has 14 amino acids. The chain joins TRBV24-1 to TRBJ1-4; D is ambiguous. Material: PBMCs from the stem cell graft donor, obtained from the stem cell graft. The sequence came from a human donor who donated a stem cell graft to a child with combined immunodeficiency. The CDR3 protein is CATSEPGPNEKLFF. Here the CDR3 DNA reads TGTGCCACCAGTGAACCCGGCCCGAATGAAAAACTGTTTTTT.